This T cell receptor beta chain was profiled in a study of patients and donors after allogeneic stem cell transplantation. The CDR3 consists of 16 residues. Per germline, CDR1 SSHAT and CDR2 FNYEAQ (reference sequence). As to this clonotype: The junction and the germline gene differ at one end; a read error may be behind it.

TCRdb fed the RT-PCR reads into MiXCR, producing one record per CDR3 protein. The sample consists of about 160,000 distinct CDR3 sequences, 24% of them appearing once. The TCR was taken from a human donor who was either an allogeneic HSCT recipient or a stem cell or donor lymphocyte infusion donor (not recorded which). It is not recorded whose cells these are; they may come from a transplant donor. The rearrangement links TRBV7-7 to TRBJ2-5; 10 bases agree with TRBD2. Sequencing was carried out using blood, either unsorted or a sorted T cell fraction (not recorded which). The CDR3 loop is CASSLCLAGALETQYF. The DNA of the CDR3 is TGTGCTAGCAGCTTATGCCTAGCGGGAGCGCTAGAGACCCAGTACTTC.